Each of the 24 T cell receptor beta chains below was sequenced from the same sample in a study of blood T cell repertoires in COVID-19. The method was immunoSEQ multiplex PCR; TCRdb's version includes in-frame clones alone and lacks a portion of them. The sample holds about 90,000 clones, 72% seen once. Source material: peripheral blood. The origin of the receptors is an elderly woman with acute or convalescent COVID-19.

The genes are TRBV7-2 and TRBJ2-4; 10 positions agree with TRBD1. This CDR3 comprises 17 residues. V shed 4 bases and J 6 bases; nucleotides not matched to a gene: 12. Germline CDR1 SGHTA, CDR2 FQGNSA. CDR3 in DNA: TGTGCCAGCAGCTATAGCCCGACAGGGGGCAGCGGAAACATTCAGTACTTC. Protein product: CASSYSPTGGSGNIQYF.

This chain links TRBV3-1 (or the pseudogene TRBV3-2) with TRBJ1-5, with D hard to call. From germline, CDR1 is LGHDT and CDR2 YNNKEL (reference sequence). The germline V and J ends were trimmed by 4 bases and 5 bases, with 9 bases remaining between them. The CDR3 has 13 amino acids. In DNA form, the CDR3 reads TGTGCCAGCAGCCTAGGGCGGGATCAGCCCCAGCATTTT. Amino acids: CASSLGRDQPQHF.

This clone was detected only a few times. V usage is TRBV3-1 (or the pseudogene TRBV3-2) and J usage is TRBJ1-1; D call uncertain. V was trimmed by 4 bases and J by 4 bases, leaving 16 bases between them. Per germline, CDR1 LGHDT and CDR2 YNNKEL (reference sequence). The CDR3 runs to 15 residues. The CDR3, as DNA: TGTGCCAGCAGCCTAGTGGAGGCTTCAGGCACTGAAGCTTTCTTT. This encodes CASSLVEASGTEAFF.

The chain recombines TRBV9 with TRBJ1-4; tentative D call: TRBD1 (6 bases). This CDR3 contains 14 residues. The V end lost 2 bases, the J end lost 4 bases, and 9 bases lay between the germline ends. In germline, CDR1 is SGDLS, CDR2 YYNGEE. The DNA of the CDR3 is TGTGCCAGCAGCGTCCAGGGGAATAATGAAAAACTGTTTTTT. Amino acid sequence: CASSVQGNNEKLFF.

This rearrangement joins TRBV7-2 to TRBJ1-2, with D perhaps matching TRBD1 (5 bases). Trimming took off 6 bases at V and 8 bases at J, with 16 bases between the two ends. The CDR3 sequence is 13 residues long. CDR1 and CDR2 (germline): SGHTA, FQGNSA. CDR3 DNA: TGTGCCAGCAGGAAAGGGGTTGGCCGCGGCTACACCTTC. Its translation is CASRKGVGRGYTF.

CDR3 sequence reads: CASGLGGQGKAFF. CDR3 DNA: TGTGCCAGCGGCTTGGGTGGACAGGGAAAGGCTTTCTTT. This chain joins TRBV27 and TRBJ1-1; TRBD1 agrees at 8 bases. The CDR3 has 13 amino acids. V lost 8 bases, J lost 11 bases, and 13 bases stayed unmatched. Per germline, CDR1 MNHEY and CDR2 SMNVEV (reference sequence).

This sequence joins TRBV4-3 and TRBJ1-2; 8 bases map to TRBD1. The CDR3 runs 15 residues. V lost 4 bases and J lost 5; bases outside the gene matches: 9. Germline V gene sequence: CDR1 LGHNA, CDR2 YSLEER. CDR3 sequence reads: CASSLGRTGFYGYTF. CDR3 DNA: TGCGCCAGCAGCCTAGGGAGGACAGGGTTTTATGGCTACACCTTC.

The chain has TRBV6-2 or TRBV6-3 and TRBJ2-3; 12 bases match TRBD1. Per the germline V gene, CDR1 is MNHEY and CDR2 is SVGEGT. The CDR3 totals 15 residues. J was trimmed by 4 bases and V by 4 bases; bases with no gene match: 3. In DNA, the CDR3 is TGTGCCAGCAGTTGGGACAGGGGGCGTGCAGATACGCAGTATTTT. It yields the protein CASSWDRGRADTQYF.

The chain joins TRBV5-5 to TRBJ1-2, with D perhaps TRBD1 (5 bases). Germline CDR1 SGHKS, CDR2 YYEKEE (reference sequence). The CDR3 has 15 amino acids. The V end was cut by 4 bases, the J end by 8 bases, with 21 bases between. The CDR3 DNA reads TGTGCCAGCAGCGGGGTAGGGGCGCTTATGGGGGGCTACACCTTC. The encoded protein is CASSGVGALMGGYTF.

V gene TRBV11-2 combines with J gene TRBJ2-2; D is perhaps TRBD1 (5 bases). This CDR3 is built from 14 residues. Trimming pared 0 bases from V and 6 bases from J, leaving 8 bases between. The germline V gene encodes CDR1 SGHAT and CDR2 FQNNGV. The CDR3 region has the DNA TGTGCCAGCAGCTTAGACCCAGGGTCCGGGGAGCTGTTTTTT. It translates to CASSLDPGSGELFF. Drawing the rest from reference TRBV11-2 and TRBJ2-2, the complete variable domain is EAGVAQSPRYKIIEKRQSVAFWCNPISGHATLYWYQQILGQGPKLLIQFQNNGVVDDSQLPKDRFSAERLKGVDSTLKIQPAKLEDSAVYLCASSLDPGSGELFFGEGSRLTVL.

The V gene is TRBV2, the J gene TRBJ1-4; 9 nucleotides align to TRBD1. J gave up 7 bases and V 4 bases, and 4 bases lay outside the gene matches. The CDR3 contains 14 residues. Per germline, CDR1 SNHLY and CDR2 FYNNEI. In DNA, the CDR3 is TGTGCCAGCAGTGTGGACAGGGGAGGTGAAAAACTGTTTTTT. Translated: CASSVDRGGEKLFF.

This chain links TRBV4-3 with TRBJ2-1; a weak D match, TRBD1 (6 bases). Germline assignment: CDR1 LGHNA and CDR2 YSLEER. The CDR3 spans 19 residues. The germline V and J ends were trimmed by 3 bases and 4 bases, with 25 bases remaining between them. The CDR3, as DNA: TGCGCCAGCAGCCATTTCGCTTCGAGGGACATGAATCCTTACAATGAGCAGTTCTTC. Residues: CASSHFASRDMNPYNEQFF.

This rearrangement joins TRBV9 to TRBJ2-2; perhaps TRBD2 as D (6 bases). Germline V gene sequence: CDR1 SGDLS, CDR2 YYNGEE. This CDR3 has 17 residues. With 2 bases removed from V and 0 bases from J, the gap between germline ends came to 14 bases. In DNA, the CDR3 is TGTGCCAGCAGCGTGGAGGGTTTGGGATCGAACACCGGGGAGCTGTTTTTT. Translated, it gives CASSVEGLGSNTGELFF.

CDR3 sequence (DNA): TGTGCCAGTAGTATTCCACAGGGGGCTAATGCCGGGGAGCTGTTTTTT. Amino acid sequence: CASSIPQGANAGELFF. The chain carries TRBV19 and TRBJ2-2; 9 positions agree with TRBD1. The germline V gene has CDR1 LNHDA and CDR2 SQIVND (reference sequence). Trimming cost V 3 bases and J 6 bases; bases outside gene matches: 8. The CDR3 has 16 amino acids.

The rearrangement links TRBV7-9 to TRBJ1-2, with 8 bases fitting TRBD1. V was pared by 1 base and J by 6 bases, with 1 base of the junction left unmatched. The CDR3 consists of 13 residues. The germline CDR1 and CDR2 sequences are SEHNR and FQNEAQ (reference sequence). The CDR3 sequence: CASSLGQGNGYTF. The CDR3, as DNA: TGTGCCAGCAGCTTAGGACAGGGGAATGGCTACACCTTC. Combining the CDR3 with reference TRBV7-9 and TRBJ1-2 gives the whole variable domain DTGVSQNPRHKITKRGQNVTFRCDPISEHNRLYWYRQTLGQGPEFLTYFQNEAQLEKSRLLSDRFSAERPKGSFSTLEIQRTEQGDSAMYLCASSLGQGNGYTFGSGTRLTVV.

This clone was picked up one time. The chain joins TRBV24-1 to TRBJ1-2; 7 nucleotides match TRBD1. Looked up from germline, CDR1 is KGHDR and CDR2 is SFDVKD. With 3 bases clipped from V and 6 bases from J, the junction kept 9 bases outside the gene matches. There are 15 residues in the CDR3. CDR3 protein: CATSDPGGSPDGYTF. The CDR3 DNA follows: TGTGCCACCAGTGATCCAGGGGGGTCCCCTGATGGCTACACCTTC.

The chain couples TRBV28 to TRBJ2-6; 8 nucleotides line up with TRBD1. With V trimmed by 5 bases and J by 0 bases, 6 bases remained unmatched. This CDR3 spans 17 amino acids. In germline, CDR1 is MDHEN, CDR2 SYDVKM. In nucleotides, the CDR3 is TGTGCCAGCAGTCCAGGGGGCCCTTACTCTGGGGCCAACGTCCTGACTTTC. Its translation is CASSPGGPYSGANVLTF.

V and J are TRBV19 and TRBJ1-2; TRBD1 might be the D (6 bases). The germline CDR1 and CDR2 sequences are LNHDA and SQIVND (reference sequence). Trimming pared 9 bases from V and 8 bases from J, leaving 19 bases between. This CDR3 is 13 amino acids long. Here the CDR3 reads CASGGWEGGGYTF. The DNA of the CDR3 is TGTGCCAGCGGCGGTTGGGAGGGGGGCGGCTACACCTTC.

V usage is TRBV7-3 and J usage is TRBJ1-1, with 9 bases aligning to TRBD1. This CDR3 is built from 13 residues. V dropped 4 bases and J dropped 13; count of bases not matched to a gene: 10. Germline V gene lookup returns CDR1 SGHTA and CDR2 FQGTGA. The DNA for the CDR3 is TGTGCCAGCAGCTCCACAGGGGGCAATTTGGTTTTCTTT. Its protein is CASSSTGGNLVFF.

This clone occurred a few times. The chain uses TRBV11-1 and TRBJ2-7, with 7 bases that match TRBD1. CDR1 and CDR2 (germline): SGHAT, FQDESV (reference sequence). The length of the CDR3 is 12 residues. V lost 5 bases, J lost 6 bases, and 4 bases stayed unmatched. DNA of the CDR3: TGTGCCAGCAGCCGCCAGGGGGTCGAGCAGTACTTC. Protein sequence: CASSRQGVEQYF. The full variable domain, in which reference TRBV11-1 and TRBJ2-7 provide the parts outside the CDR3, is EAEVAQSPRYKITEKSQAVAFWCDPISGHATLYWYRQILGQGPELLVQFQDESVVDDSQLPKDRFSAERLKGVDSTLKIQPAELGDSAMYLCASSRQGVEQYFGPGTRLTVT.

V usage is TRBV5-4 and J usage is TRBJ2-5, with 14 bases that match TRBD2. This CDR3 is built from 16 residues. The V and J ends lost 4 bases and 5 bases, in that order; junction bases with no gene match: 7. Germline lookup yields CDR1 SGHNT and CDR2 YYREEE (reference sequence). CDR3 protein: CASSTGLAGGLETQYF. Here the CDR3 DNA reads TGTGCCAGCAGCACCGGACTAGCGGGGGGTTTGGAGACCCAGTACTTC.

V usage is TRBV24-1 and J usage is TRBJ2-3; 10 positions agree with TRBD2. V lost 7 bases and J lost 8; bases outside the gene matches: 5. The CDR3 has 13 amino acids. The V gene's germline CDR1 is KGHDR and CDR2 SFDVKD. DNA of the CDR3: TGTGCCACCAGGGCTAGCGGGGGAGGTACGCAGTATTTT. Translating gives CATRASGGGTQYF.

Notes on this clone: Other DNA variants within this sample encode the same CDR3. In DNA form, the CDR3 reads TGTGCCAGCAGTTACTCACCGGGGGCCTACGAGCAGTACTTC. Residues: CASSYSPGAYEQYF. The chain joins TRBV6-2 or TRBV6-3 to TRBJ2-7; D possibly corresponds to TRBD2 (6 bases). This CDR3 has 14 amino acids. Germline V lookup: CDR1 MNHEY, CDR2 SVGEGT. V shed 0 bases and J shed 2 bases, with 8 bases lying between them.

In nucleotides, the CDR3 is TGTGCCAGCATTTCCCCAGGGCAGGGTTACAATGAGCAGTTCTTC. This gives the protein CASISPGQGYNEQFF. The genes are TRBV28 and TRBJ2-1, with D possibly matching TRBD1 (5 bases). The CDR3 has 15 residues. Germline V lookup: CDR1 MDHEN, CDR2 SYDVKM. Trimming took 7 bases from V and 4 from J, leaving 17 bases between them.